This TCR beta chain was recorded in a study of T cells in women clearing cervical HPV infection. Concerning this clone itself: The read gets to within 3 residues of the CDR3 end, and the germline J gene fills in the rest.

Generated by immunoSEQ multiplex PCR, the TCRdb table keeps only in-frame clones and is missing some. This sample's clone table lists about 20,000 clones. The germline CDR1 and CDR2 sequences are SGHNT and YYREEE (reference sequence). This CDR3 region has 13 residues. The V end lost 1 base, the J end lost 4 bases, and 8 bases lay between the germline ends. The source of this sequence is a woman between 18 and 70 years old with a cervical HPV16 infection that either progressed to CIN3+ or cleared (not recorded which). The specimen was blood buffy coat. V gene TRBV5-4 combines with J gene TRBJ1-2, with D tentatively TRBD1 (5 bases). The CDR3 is CASSLLGGYGYTF. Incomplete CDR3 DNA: TGTGCCAGCAGCTTGCTCGGGGGCTATGGC.